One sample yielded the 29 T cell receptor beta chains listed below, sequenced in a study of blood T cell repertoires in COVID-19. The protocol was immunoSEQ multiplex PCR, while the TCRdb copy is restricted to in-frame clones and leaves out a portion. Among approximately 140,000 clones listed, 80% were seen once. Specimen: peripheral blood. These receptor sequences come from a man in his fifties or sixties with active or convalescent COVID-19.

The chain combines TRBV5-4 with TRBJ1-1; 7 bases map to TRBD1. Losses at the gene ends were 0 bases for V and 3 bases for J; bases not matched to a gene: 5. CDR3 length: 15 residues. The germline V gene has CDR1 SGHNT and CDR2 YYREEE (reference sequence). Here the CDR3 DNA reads TGTGCCAGCAGCTTGGGGGGCAGGGGGGACACTGAAGCTTTCTTT. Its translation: CASSLGGRGDTEAFF.

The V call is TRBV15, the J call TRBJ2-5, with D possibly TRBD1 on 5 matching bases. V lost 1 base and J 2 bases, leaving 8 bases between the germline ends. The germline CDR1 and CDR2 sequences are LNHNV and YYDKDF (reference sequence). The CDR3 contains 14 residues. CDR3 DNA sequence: TGTGCCACCAGCAGAGGGGGCAGTCAAGAGACCCAGTACTTC. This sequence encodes CATSRGGSQETQYF.

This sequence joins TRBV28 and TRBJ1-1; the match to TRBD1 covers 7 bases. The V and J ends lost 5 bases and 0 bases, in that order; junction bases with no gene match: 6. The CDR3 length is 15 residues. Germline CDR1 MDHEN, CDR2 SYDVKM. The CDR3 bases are TGTGCCAGCAGTGCTGTGACAGGGTTGAACACTGAAGCTTTCTTT. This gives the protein CASSAVTGLNTEAFF.

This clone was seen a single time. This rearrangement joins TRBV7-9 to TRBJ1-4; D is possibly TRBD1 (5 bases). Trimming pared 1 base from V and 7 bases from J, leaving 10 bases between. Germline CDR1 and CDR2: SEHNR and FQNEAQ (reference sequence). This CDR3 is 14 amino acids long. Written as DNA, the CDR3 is TGTGCCAGCAGCTTAGTAGGGGCTGGTGAAAAACTGTTTTTT. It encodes CASSLVGAGEKLFF. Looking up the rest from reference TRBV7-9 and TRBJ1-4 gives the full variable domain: DTGVSQNPRHKITKRGQNVTFRCDPISEHNRLYWYRQTLGQGPEFLTYFQNEAQLEKSRLLSDRFSAERPKGSFSTLEIQRTEQGDSAMYLCASSLVGAGEKLFFGSGTQLSVL.

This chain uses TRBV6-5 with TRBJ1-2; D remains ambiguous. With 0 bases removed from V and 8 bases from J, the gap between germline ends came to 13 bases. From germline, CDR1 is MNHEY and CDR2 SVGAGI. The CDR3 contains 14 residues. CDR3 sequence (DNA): TGTGCCAGCAGTTACTCGAGTCAGGAAGGAGGCTACACCTTC. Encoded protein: CASSYSSQEGGYTF.

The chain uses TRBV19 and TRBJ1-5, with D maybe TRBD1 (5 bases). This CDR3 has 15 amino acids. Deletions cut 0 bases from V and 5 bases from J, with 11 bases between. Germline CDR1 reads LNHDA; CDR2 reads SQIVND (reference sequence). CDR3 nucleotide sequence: TGTGCCAGTAGTATAGAGGGCAGGGAATATCAGCCCCAGCATTTT. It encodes CASSIEGREYQPQHF.

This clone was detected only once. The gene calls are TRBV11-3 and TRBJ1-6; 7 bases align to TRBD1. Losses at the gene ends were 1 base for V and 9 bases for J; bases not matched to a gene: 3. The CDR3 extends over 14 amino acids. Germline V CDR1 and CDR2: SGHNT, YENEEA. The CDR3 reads CASSLGGDSSPLHF. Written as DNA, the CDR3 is TGTGCCAGCAGCTTAGGAGGGGACAGTTCACCCCTCCACTTT. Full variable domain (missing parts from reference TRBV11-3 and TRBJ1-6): EAGVVQSPRYKIIEKKQPVAFWCNPISGHNTLYWYLQNLGQGPELLIRYENEEAVDDSQLPKDRFSAERLKGVDSTLKIQPAELGDSAVYLCASSLGGDSSPLHFGNGTRLTVT.

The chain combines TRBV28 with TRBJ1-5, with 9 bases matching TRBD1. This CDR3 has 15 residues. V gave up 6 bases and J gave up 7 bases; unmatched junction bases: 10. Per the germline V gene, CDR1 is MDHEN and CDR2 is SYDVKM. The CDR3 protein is CASSRPGQGLQPQHF. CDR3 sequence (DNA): TGTGCCAGCAGCAGACCGGGACAGGGTTTGCAGCCCCAGCATTTT. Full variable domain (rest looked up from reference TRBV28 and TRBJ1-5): DVKVTQSSRYLVKRTGEKVFLECVQDMDHENMFWYRQDPGLGLRLIYFSYDVKMKEKGDIPEGYSVSREKKERFSLILESASTNQTSMYLCASSRPGQGLQPQHFGDGTRLSIL.

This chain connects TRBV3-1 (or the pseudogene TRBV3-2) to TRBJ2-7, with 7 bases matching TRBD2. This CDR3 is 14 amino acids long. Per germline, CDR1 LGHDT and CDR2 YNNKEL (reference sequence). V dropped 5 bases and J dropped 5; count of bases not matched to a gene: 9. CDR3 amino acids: CASSEGRVIDEQYF. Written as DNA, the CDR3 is TGTGCCAGCAGCGAGGGGAGGGTTATTGACGAGCAGTACTTC.

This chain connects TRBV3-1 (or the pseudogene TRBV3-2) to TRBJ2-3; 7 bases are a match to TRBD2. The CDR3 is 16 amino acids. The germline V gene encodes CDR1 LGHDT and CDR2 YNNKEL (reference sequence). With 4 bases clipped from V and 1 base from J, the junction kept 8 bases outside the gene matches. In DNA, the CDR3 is TGTGCCAGCAGCCGCCAGACTAGCAAGCGCACAGATACGCAGTATTTT. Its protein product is CASSRQTSKRTDTQYF.

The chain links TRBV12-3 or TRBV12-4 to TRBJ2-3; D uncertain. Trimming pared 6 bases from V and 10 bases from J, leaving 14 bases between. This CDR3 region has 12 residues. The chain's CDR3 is CASSPSVNPQYF. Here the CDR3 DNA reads TGTGCCAGCAGCCCTTCCGTAAATCCGCAGTATTTT.

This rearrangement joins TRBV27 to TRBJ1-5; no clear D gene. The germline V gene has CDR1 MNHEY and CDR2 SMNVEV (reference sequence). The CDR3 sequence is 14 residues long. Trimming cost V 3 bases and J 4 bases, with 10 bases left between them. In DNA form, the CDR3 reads TGTGCCAGCAGTTTGATTACGGGAAATCAGCCCCAGCATTTT. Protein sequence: CASSLITGNQPQHF.

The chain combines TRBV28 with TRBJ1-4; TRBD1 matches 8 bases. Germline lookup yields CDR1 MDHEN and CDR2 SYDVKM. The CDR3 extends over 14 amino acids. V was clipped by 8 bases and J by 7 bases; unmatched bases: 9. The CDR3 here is CASRQGPLSEKLFF. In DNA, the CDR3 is TGTGCCAGCCGACAGGGGCCTCTAAGTGAAAAACTGTTTTTT. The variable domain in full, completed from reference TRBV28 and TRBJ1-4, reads DVKVTQSSRYLVKRTGEKVFLECVQDMDHENMFWYRQDPGLGLRLIYFSYDVKMKEKGDIPEGYSVSREKKERFSLILESASTNQTSMYLCASRQGPLSEKLFFGSGTQLSVL.

This CDR3 is CASSDRGIDTQYF. In nucleotides, the CDR3 is TGTGCCAGCTCGGACAGGGGCATAGATACGCAGTATTTT. J is TRBJ2-3 and V is TRBV18; 9 positions agree with TRBD1. The CDR3 extends over 13 amino acids. With V trimmed by 6 bases and J by 5 bases, 3 bases remained unmatched. CDR1 is KGHSH and CDR2 is LQKENI in the germline V gene.

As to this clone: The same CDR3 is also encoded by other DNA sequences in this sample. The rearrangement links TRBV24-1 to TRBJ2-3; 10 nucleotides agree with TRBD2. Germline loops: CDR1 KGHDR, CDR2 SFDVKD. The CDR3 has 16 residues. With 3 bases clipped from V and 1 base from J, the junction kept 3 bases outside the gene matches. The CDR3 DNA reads TGTGCCACCAGTGATCCCGGGACTAGCGGCACAGATACGCAGTATTTT. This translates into CATSDPGTSGTDTQYF.

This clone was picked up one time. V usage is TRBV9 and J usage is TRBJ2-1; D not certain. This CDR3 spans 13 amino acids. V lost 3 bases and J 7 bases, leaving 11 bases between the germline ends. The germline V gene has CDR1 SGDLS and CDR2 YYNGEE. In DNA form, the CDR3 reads TGTGCCAGCAGCGCCGGTTACCGGAATGAGCAGTTCTTC. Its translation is CASSAGYRNEQFF.

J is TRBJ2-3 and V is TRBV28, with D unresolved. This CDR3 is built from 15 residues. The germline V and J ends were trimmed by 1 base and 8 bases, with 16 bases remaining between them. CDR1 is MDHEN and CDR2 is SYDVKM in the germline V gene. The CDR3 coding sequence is TGTGCCAGCAGTTTATCTCTACCCGGGTATCCTACGCAGTATTTT. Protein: CASSLSLPGYPTQYF.

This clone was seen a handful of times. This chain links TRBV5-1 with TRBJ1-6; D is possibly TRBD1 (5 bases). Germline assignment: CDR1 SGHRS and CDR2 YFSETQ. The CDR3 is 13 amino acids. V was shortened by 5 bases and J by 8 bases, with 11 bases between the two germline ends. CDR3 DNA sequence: TGCGCCAGCAGTAGACCGGGGGATTCACCCCTCCACTTT. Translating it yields CASSRPGDSPLHF.

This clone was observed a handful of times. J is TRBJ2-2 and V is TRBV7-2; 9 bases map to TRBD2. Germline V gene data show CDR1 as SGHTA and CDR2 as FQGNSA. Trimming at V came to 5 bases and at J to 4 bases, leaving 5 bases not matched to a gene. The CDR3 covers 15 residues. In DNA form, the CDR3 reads TGTGCCAGCAGCCATAGCGGGAGCGTCACCGGGGAGCTGTTTTTT. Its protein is CASSHSGSVTGELFF.

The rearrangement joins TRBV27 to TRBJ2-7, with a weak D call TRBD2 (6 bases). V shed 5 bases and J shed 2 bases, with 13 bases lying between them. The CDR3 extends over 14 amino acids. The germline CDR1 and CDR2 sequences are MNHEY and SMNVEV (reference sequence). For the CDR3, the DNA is TGTGCCAGCAGTGGTTACTGGAGGGCCTACGAGCAGTACTTC. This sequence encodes CASSGYWRAYEQYF.

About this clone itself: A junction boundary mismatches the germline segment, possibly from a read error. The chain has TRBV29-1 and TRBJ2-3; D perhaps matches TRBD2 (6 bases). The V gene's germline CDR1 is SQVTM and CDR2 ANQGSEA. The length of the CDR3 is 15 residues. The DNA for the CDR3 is TGCAGCGTCGAAGACCGAGGACTACCTGGTAATACGCAGTATTTT. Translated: CSVEDRGLPGNTQYF.

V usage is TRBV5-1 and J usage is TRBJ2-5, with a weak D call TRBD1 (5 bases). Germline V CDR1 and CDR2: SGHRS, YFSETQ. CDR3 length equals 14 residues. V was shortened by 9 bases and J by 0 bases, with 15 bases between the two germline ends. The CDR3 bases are TGCGCCACTGGGGCTCAGGGCCACCAAGAGACCCAGTACTTC. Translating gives CATGAQGHQETQYF.

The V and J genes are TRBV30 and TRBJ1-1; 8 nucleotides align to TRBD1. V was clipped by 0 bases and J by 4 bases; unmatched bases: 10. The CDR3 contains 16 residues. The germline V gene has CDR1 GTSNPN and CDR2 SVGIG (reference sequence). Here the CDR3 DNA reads TGTGCCTGGAGTGTACCTCTGACAGGGGCGGGCACTGAAGCTTTCTTT. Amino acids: CAWSVPLTGAGTEAFF.

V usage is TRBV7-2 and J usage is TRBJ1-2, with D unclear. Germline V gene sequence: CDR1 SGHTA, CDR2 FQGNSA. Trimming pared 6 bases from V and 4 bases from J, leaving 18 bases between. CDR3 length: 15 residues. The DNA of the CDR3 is TGTGCCAGCAGTCACAGAGGGCATGAGCTCTATGGCTACACCTTC. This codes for CASSHRGHELYGYTF.

CDR3 in amino acids: CASSLEPSGRPPYNEQFF. The CDR3 region has the DNA TGCGCCAGCAGCTTGGAGCCTAGCGGGAGGCCCCCCTACAATGAGCAGTTCTTC. The chain has TRBV5-1 and TRBJ2-1; 11 bases are a match to TRBD2. This CDR3 spans 18 amino acids. V shed 0 bases and J 2 bases; nucleotides not matched to a gene: 7. CDR1 SGHRS and CDR2 YFSETQ come from the germline V gene.

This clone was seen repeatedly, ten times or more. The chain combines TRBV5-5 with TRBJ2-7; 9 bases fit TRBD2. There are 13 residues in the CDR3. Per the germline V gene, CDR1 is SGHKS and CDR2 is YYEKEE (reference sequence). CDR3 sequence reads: CASSLDTASGKSV. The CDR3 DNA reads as TGTGCCAGCAGCTTGGACACGGCTAGCGGGAAATCAGTC.

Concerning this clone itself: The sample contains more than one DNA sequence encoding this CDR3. The chain's CDR3 is CATSREGLYNSPLHF. The CDR3 nucleotides are TGTGCCACCAGCAGAGAGGGACTTTATAATTCACCCCTCCACTTT. The chain recombines TRBV15 with TRBJ1-6; possible D gene TRBD1, 5 bases. V was clipped by 0 bases and J by 4 bases, with 7 bases between them. This CDR3 spans 15 amino acids. Germline V gene lookup returns CDR1 LNHNV and CDR2 YYDKDF (reference sequence).

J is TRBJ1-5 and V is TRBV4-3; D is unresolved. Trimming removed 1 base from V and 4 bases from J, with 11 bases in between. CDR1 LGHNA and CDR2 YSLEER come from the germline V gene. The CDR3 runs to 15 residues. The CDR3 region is CASSQGVAGNQPQHF. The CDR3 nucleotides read TGCGCCAGCAGCCAAGGGGTCGCGGGGAATCAGCCCCAGCATTTT.

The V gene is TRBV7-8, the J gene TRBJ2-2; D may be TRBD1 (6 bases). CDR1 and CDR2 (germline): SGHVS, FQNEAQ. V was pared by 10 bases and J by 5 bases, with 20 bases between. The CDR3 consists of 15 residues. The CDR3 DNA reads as TGTGCCACCGAACCCTCGGGACAAGTTACCGGGGAGCTGTTTTTT. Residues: CATEPSGQVTGELFF.